This TCR beta chain emerged from a study of blood T cell repertoires in COVID-19 (dated by TCRdb to the early 2020s). Broadly, across the study: Collaborator samples came from the United States, Italy and Spain and covered acute and convalescent phases of COVID-19. The material from the prospective study consisted of cDNA or gDNA derived from T cells, B-cell-depleted T cells, or PBMCs. A freely available public database, intended as a resource for researchers studying the immune response to SARS-CoV-2, is where the repertoires were released. Samples were obtained from the ongoing ImmuneRACE study (first 160 participants) and from some 1,300 subjects provided by 6 global collaborators. A de-identified subject ID, COVID-19 status, age in years and sex were almost always included in the sample metadata. Subjects who had been exposed to COVID-19, were actively infected with it, or had recovered from it provided the deeply sampled blood TCRbeta repertoires that made up the dataset. Where available, HLA class I and class II types were taken from metadata supplied by the sample provider and were not determined by assay-based typing. What the study reported, not specific to this receptor: The amount of clinical and demographic metadata varied by source and participant and was provided uncurated.

The immunoSEQ Assay, a bias-controlled multiplex PCR, was used to amplify TCRbeta CDR3 regions from genomic DNA. Per the source publication's procedure: The number of nucleated cells in each sample was estimated by amplification of reference gene primers within the assay. To quantify the absolute abundance of each unique TCRbeta CDR3 rearrangement, sequence reads were collapsed and filtered. Productive Simpson clonality was computed per sample as the square root of Simpson's diversity index over productive rearrangements. TCRdb holds this immuneACCESS table with in-frame rearrangements only. Some clones are missing; in checked studies, unresolved V genes explain under half, and the rest has no known cause. The V and J calls and clone size are taken from that table; D and trimming were inferred from the DNA. The sample profile shows about 280,000 clones; about 88% of them were found once. The ten biggest clones cover about 11% of the sample.

One collaborating source in Seattle enrolled patients while the patients were actively infected and followed the patients over time throughout the course of disease. Whole blood was collected in K2EDTA tubes by collaborating institutions according to the institutions' own protocols. For TCRbeta analysis, collaborator samples were shipped as frozen whole blood, as isolated PBMCs, or as DNA extracted from either sample type. Trimming removed 0 bases from V and 7 bases from J, leaving 12 bases between the germline ends. Looking up the germline V gene (reference sequence) yields CDR1 MNHNY and CDR2 SVGAGI. The CDR3 holds 14 amino acids from the cysteine to the phenylalanine. CDR3 DNA is the only sequence kept; it has 42 bases, read in frame from the first base. As to this clone: Its antigen target is currently unknown. Nothing much larger sits one base from this clone, and base qualities are not available.

The clonotype originates from a woman aged 25 to 39 with COVID-19, enrolled during active disease. Material: peripheral blood. The sequence joins TRBV6-6 to TRBJ1-1; the best D guess is TRBD1, with 5 bases matching. CDR3 protein: CASSYSTPGYEAFF. At the DNA level, the sequence is TGTGCCAGCAGTTACTCTACGCCAGGGTATGAAGCTTTCTTT.